This TCR beta chain was recovered during a study of response to subunit inactivated influenza vaccine. Study-wide points: It was the authors' suggestion that each seasonal influenza vaccination recruits few new T cells.

In this sample, this clonotype turned up a few times. The antigen is not known. The CDR3 extends over 15 amino acids. Germline CDR1 SGHTA, CDR2 FQGNSA. V was shortened by 4 bases and J by 5 bases, with 15 bases between the two germline ends. MiXCR was run by TCRdb on the RT-PCR reads, yielding one entry per CDR3 protein. Among about half a million distinct CDR3 sequences listed, approximately 11% were seen once. This clonotype was obtained from a man between 50 and 59 years old who received an inactivated influenza vaccine. V gene TRBV7-2 combines with J gene TRBJ2-1; the D gene could be TRBD1 or TRBD2 (6 bases each). This specimen consisted of PBMCs from blood, obtained more than 35 days after vaccination. In DNA, the CDR3 is TGTGCCAGCAGCTCCCGAGTAGGGGGGAACAATGAGCAGTTCTTC. Protein sequence: CASSSRVGGNNEQFF.